One sample yielded the 3 T cell receptor beta chains listed below, sequenced in a study of T cell responses to AZD1222 COVID-19 vaccine. Produced via immunoSEQ multiplex PCR; TCRdb's table is partial and in-frame only. The data hold about 150,000 clones, with about 88% observed a single time. The sequenced sample was peripheral blood, obtained on day 0 of AZD1222 vaccination. Source of these receptors: an adult in good health.

V gene TRBV3-1 (or the pseudogene TRBV3-2) combines with J gene TRBJ1-2; D may be TRBD1 (5 bases). The CDR3 consists of 23 residues. Trimming pared 1 base from V and 2 bases from J, leaving 35 bases between. Germline V CDR1 and CDR2: LGHDT, YNNKEL (reference sequence). CDR3: CASSQVAFGGTWGGLQGNYGYTF. The CDR3 bases are TGTGCCAGCAGCCAAGTTGCTTTTGGCGGTACGTGGGGGGGACTCCAAGGGAACTATGGCTACACCTTC.

V is TRBV5-1 and J is TRBJ1-4; D remains ambiguous. The CDR3 contains 15 residues. CDR1 and CDR2 (germline): SGHRS, YFSETQ. Trimming removed 2 bases from V and 0 bases from J, with 8 bases in between. The CDR3 is CASSFQDATNEKLFF. The CDR3 DNA reads TGCGCCAGCAGCTTTCAGGATGCAACTAATGAAAAACTGTTTTTT.

CDR3 loop: CASSFGREENEQYF. The CDR3 nucleotides read TGTGCCAGCAGCTTTGGGCGGGAGGAAAACGAGCAGTACTTC. This rearrangement joins TRBV7-8 to TRBJ2-7; 8 bases align to TRBD2. The CDR3 loop spans 14 amino acids. V lost 3 bases, J lost 5 bases, and 6 bases stayed unmatched. Germline loops: CDR1 SGHVS, CDR2 FQNEAQ.